This T cell receptor (beta chain) originates from a study of blood T cell repertoires in COVID-19 (dated by TCRdb to the early 2020s). Background for the entire study: Samples from collaborators originated in the United States, Italy and Spain and spanned both the acute and convalescent phases of COVID-19. Subjects who had been exposed to COVID-19, were actively infected with it, or had recovered from it provided the deeply sampled blood TCRbeta repertoires that made up the dataset. The sample metadata nearly always contained a de-identified subject ID, COVID-19 status, age in years and sex. HLA class I and class II types, where available, came from metadata supplied by the sample provider rather than from assay-based typing. The samples were drawn from the first 160 participants of the ongoing ImmuneRACE study and from about 1,200 subjects provided by 6 global collaborators. The prospective study material was composed of cDNA or gDNA derived from T cells, B-cell-depleted T cells, or PBMCs. A freely available public database, intended as a resource for researchers studying the immune response to SARS-CoV-2, is where the repertoires were released. The full study reports these points: The amount of clinical and demographic metadata varied by source and participant and was provided uncurated.

One collaborating source in Seattle enrolled patients while the patients were actively infected and followed the patients over time throughout the course of disease. Each collaborating institution followed its own protocols to collect whole blood in K2EDTA tubes. For TCRbeta analysis, collaborators shipped samples in one of three forms: frozen whole blood, isolated PBMCs, or DNA extracted from either of those sample types. V was cut back by 7 bases and J by 3 bases, leaving a gap of 16 bases between them. CDR1 and CDR2 are read off the germline V gene (reference sequence) as MNHEY and SMNVEV. Spanning cysteine to phenylalanine, the CDR3 consists of 15 amino acids. The retained sequence is limited to the CDR3, 45 bases, with the frame set at the first base. TCRbeta CDR3 regions were amplified from genomic DNA using the immunoSEQ Assay, a bias-controlled multiplex PCR. The authors' analysis ran thus. Nucleated cell counts per sample were estimated from amplification of reference gene primers within the assay. To quantify the absolute abundance of each unique TCRbeta CDR3 rearrangement, sequence reads were collapsed and filtered. Productive Simpson clonality was computed per sample as the square root of Simpson's diversity index over productive rearrangements. Entries here come from immuneACCESS through TCRdb and include only in-frame sequences with V and J called. Some clones fail to appear in such tables; in the studies checked, an unresolved V gene covers under half of the shortfall, and the cause of the remainder is unknown. The V and J calls and the clone size are those of that table, but D and trimming were determined from the DNA. The sample data list over 450,000 clones, and roughly 89% of these were observed just once. The ten largest clones represent about 0.91% of the sample.

Turning to this clone: It lacks a known antigen. Base qualities are not recorded, but no much larger clone differs from it by a single base.

This clonotype originated in a young man with COVID-19, enrolled during active disease. This chain is built from TRBV27 and TRBJ2-1; matching of 5 bases hints at TRBD2 as the D gene. The sample comprised peripheral blood. The CDR3 sequence is CASNEWGADYNEQFF. The DNA sequence follows: TGTGCCAGCAACGAATGGGGAGCTGACTACAATGAGCAGTTCTTC.